What follows are 32 T cell receptor beta chains derived from one specimen sequenced in a study of sequential checkpoint blockade in melanoma. Sequencing used immunoSEQ multiplex PCR; TCRdb keeps in-frame clones, though not all of them. Altogether some 30,000 clones are present, less than 85% being singletons, with the ten largest covering about 17%. Treatment denoted: randomized to nivolumab then ipilimumab (arm A) or the reverse (arm B). Here the sequenced sample was CD8+ T cells sorted from blood (inferred from file names), taken from a patient given nivolumab and ipilimumab in sequence. The receptors were gathered from a human donor with melanoma.

V gene TRBV7-9 combines with J gene TRBJ1-1; D perhaps matches TRBD1 (6 bases). This CDR3 is 13 amino acids long. V lost 4 bases to trimming and J lost 8 bases, with 14 bases between them. Germline assignment: CDR1 SEHNR and CDR2 FQNEAQ (reference sequence). CDR3 residues: CASSSQGLGEAFF. CDR3 coding DNA: TGTGCCAGCAGCTCACAGGGTCTGGGCGAAGCTTTCTTT.

The chain links TRBV19 to TRBJ2-3; a possible D gene is TRBD2 (5 bases). The CDR3 has 13 amino acids. Germline CDR1 reads LNHDA; CDR2 reads SQIVND (reference sequence). V was trimmed by 5 bases and J by 5 bases, leaving 11 bases between them. The CDR3 nucleotides read TGTGCCAGTAGTCGCACTGGACTAGATACGCAGTATTTT. Encoded protein: CASSRTGLDTQYF. The whole variable domain, filled in from reference TRBV19 and TRBJ2-3, reads DGGITQSPKYLFRKEGQNVTLSCEQNLNHDAMYWYRQDPGQGLRLIYYSQIVNDFQKGDIAEGYSVSREKKESFPLTVTSAQKNPTAFYLCASSRTGLDTQYFGPGTRLTVL.

The chain is built from TRBV9 and TRBJ2-7; TRBD2 agrees at 7 bases. Germline-derived CDR1 and CDR2 are SGDLS and YYNGEE. V was pared by 3 bases and J by 2 bases, with 8 bases of the junction left unmatched. The CDR3 sequence is 15 residues long. The CDR3 DNA reads TGTGCCAGCAGCGAGGGCGCGGGGGTAACCTACGAGCAGTACTTC. It codes for CASSEGAGVTYEQYF. The complete variable domain, with remaining parts taken from reference TRBV9 and TRBJ2-7, reads DSGVTQTPKHLITATGQRVTLRCSPRSGDLSVYWYQQSLDQGLQFLIQYYNGEERAKGNILERFSAQQFPDLHSELNLSSLELGDSALYFCASSEGAGVTYEQYFGPGTRLTVT.

V and J are TRBV28 and TRBJ2-7, with D possibly matching TRBD1 (5 bases). CDR3 size: 12 residues. Germline CDR1 is MDHEN and CDR2 is SYDVKM. Trimming shortened V by 8 bases and J by 0 bases, and 8 bases separated the two germline ends. The CDR3 DNA reads TGTGCCAGCTACAGGCGCTCCTACGAGCAGTACTTC. This encodes CASYRRSYEQYF.

This clone appeared a single time. The rearrangement joins TRBV2 to TRBJ1-1, with D unclear. V dropped 2 bases and J dropped 1 base, with 8 bases sitting between them. The CDR3 sequence is 14 residues long. CDR1 is SNHLY and CDR2 is FYNNEI in the germline V gene. The CDR3 loop reads CASSEFGRNTEAFF. CDR3 nucleotide sequence: TGTGCCAGCAGTGAATTTGGGAGGAACACTGAAGCTTTCTTT.

The chain uses TRBV6-5 and TRBJ2-5, with 8 nucleotides matching TRBD1. The end of the DNA aligns better with TRBJ2-7, so the J call may be wrong. The CDR3 contains 13 residues. Germline values: CDR1 MNHEY, CDR2 SVGAGI. The CDR3 DNA sequence: TGTGCCAGCAGTTTTGGACAGGGTGGCGAGCAGTACTTC. It yields the protein CASSFGQGGEQYF.

This rearrangement joins TRBV28 to TRBJ2-4, with D perhaps TRBD2 (5 bases). Germline assignment: CDR1 MDHEN and CDR2 SYDVKM. The CDR3 spans 16 residues. V gave up 1 base and J gave up 0 bases, with 10 bases separating them. CDR3: CASSLFRGQAKNIQYF. CDR3 sequence (DNA): TGTGCCAGCAGTTTATTCCGGGGTCAAGCCAAAAACATTCAGTACTTC.

This clone appeared a few times. V gene TRBV7-9 combines with J gene TRBJ1-1; D call uncertain. This CDR3 has 15 amino acids. Germline V lookup: CDR1 SEHNR, CDR2 FQNEAQ (reference sequence). Between the trimmed V and J ends, which lost 1 base and 5 bases, there was a span of 14 bases. For the CDR3, the DNA is TGTGCCAGCAGCTTAGGGAACCCGCGGGAAACTGAAGCTTTCTTT. Its protein product is CASSLGNPRETEAFF.

This clone was recorded a few times. The chain carries TRBV19 and TRBJ1-6, with 7 bases identical to TRBD1. J gave up 0 bases and V 4 bases, and 9 bases lay outside the gene matches. Germline V gene data show CDR1 as LNHDA and CDR2 as SQIVND (reference sequence). The CDR3 spans 18 residues. CDR3 coding DNA: TGTGCCAGTAGTAAAAACAGGGGTCCAAGCTCCTATAATTCACCCCTCCACTTT. It specifies CASSKNRGPSSYNSPLHF.

DNA of the CDR3: TGTGCCAGCAGCCCCCCGGACAGGGTAGGCGCTGAGCCCCAGCATTTT. Encoded protein: CASSPPDRVGAEPQHF. The chain combines TRBV11-1 with TRBJ1-5; 8 bases align to TRBD1. V lost 5 bases to trimming and J lost 8 bases; unmatched junction nucleotides: 14. Germline V lookup: CDR1 SGHAT, CDR2 FQDESV (reference sequence). The CDR3 covers 16 residues.

The V and J genes are TRBV19 and TRBJ1-2, with a possible D match to TRBD1 (6 bases). Germline V CDR1 and CDR2: LNHDA, SQIVND (reference sequence). Trimming removed 1 base at V and 2 bases at J, with 14 bases between. The CDR3 runs 16 residues. CDR3: CASSIVSEDRNYGYTF. CDR3 nucleotide sequence: TGTGCCAGTAGTATAGTTTCTGAGGACAGAAACTATGGCTACACCTTC.

This clone was seen only once. This chain uses TRBV30 with TRBJ1-1; D may be TRBD1 (5 bases). The CDR3 runs to 13 residues. Trimming shortened V by 0 bases and J by 4 bases, and 9 bases separated the two germline ends. CDR1 and CDR2 from the germline V gene are GTSNPN and SVGIG (reference sequence). The CDR3 sequence: CAWSVLGGTEAFF. The CDR3 bases are TGTGCCTGGAGTGTACTGGGGGGCACTGAAGCTTTCTTT.

V usage is TRBV28 and J usage is TRBJ1-1, with no clear D. Trimming pared 3 bases from V and 7 bases from J, leaving 6 bases between. The germline gives CDR1 MDHEN, CDR2 SYDVKM. The CDR3 runs to 11 residues. CDR3 amino acids: CASSFGLEAFF. CDR3 nucleotides: TGTGCCAGCAGTTTCGGACTTGAAGCTTTCTTT. Combining the CDR3 with reference TRBV28 and TRBJ1-1 gives the whole variable domain DVKVTQSSRYLVKRTGEKVFLECVQDMDHENMFWYRQDPGLGLRLIYFSYDVKMKEKGDIPEGYSVSREKKERFSLILESASTNQTSMYLCASSFGLEAFFGQGTRLTVV.

This rearrangement joins TRBV6-6 to TRBJ2-7; D is possibly TRBD1 (6 bases). CDR1 and CDR2 (germline): MNHNY, SVGAGI (reference sequence). CDR3 size: 13 residues. Trimming left V 4 bases short and J 4 bases short, with 11 bases between. CDR3 sequence: CASSFTQGYEQYF. CDR3 sequence (DNA): TGTGCCAGCAGTTTTACACAGGGATACGAGCAGTACTTC.

The gene calls are TRBV9 and TRBJ2-2, with D possibly being TRBD2 (5 bases). CDR1 and CDR2 (germline): SGDLS, YYNGEE. With 0 bases removed from V and 5 bases from J, the gap between germline ends came to 8 bases. This CDR3 spans 14 amino acids. The CDR3 protein is CASSVAGMTGELFF. The CDR3 coding sequence is TGTGCCAGCAGCGTAGCGGGGATGACCGGGGAGCTGTTTTTT. Full variable domain (rest looked up from reference TRBV9 and TRBJ2-2): DSGVTQTPKHLITATGQRVTLRCSPRSGDLSVYWYQQSLDQGLQFLIQYYNGEERAKGNILERFSAQQFPDLHSELNLSSLELGDSALYFCASSVAGMTGELFFGEGSRLTVL.

This chain uses TRBV28 with TRBJ2-7; D is possibly TRBD2 (6 bases). The length of the CDR3 is 14 residues. V was shortened by 2 bases and J by 1 base, with 9 bases between the two germline ends. Germline V lookup: CDR1 MDHEN, CDR2 SYDVKM. The DNA for the CDR3 is TGTGCCAGCAGTTTAAGGGCGGGATCCTACGAGCAGTACTTC. Protein: CASSLRAGSYEQYF.

V and J are TRBV5-4 and TRBJ2-7; 7 nucleotides line up with TRBD2. This CDR3 comprises 15 residues. With 2 bases clipped from V and 1 base from J, the junction kept 6 bases outside the gene matches. Germline loops: CDR1 SGHNT, CDR2 YYREEE (reference sequence). CDR3 sequence (DNA): TGTGCCAGCAGCTTCTTCCGGGGGGATTCCTACGAGCAGTACTTC. Its translation is CASSFFRGDSYEQYF.

The chain couples TRBV19 to TRBJ2-3, with TRBD2 matching over 7 bases. The V and J ends lost 0 bases and 2 bases, in that order; junction bases with no gene match: 8. The CDR3 has 17 residues. In germline, CDR1 is LNHDA, CDR2 SQIVND (reference sequence). CDR3 sequence: CASSIEASGYLTDTQYF. The CDR3, as DNA: TGTGCCAGTAGTATAGAGGCTAGCGGATATCTCACAGATACGCAGTATTTT.

V gene TRBV29-1 combines with J gene TRBJ2-2; 7 nucleotides line up with TRBD2. CDR1 is SQVTM, CDR2 ANQGSEA, per germline. This CDR3 has 15 residues. Trimming cost V 6 bases and J 6 bases; bases outside gene matches: 13. CDR3 sequence (DNA): TGCAGCGTCCCTTCTGGGCGGGAGTGGGCCGGGGAGCTGTTTTTT. Translated: CSVPSGREWAGELFF.

This clone was picked up a small number of times. The chain employs TRBV14 and TRBJ2-7; 8 nucleotides agree with TRBD1. V shed 2 bases and J 2 bases; nucleotides not matched to a gene: 8. CDR3 length equals 16 residues. CDR1 is SGHDN, CDR2 FVKESK, per germline. Here the CDR3 DNA reads TGTGCCAGCAGCCAAACAGGGGGACCCAAGACCTACGAGCAGTACTTC. It encodes CASSQTGGPKTYEQYF.

The genes are TRBV5-6 and TRBJ1-2; D remains unclear. The CDR3 sequence is 16 residues long. Germline lookup yields CDR1 SGHDT and CDR2 YYEEEE. Trimming stripped 3 bases from V and 8 bases from J, with 23 bases between. CDR3 bases: TGTGCCAGCAGCTGGGGTATGGAAGGACTGCTTCGGGGCTACACCTTC. Protein: CASSWGMEGLLRGYTF.

This sequence joins TRBV15 and TRBJ1-5, with 11 bases aligning to TRBD1. Trimming at V came to 2 bases and at J to 5 bases, leaving 5 bases not matched to a gene. Germline-derived CDR1 and CDR2 are LNHNV and YYDKDF (reference sequence). This CDR3 contains 16 residues. CDR3 nucleotide sequence: TGTGCCACCAGCAGACCACCGGGACAGGGGGATCAGCCCCAGCATTTT. Its protein product is CATSRPPGQGDQPQHF.

This rearrangement joins TRBV19 to TRBJ2-7, with TRBD2 matching 7 bases. The CDR3 totals 18 residues. The V gene's germline CDR1 is LNHDA and CDR2 SQIVND (reference sequence). The trim removed 2 bases at V and 2 bases at J, leaving 15 bases unmatched. Here the CDR3 reads CASSISGGGPAWAYEQYF. The CDR3 DNA reads TGTGCCAGTAGTATATCTGGGGGAGGGCCCGCATGGGCCTACGAGCAGTACTTC.

V gene TRBV28 combines with J gene TRBJ1-2, with D uncertain. This CDR3 contains 14 residues. V was trimmed by 3 bases and J by 8 bases, leaving 16 bases between them. From germline, CDR1 is MDHEN and CDR2 SYDVKM. The CDR3 nucleotides are TGTGCCAGCAGTTTTTACGGCCTGGCGGAAGGCTACACCTTC. Translation gives CASSFYGLAEGYTF.

This rearrangement joins TRBV6-1 to TRBJ2-2, with 7 positions matching TRBD1. After removal of 3 bases from V and 3 bases from J, the junction contained 13 bases not matched to a gene. The CDR3 consists of 18 residues. Per the germline V gene, CDR1 is MNHNS and CDR2 is SASEGT. CDR3: CASSEFIPGTEYTGELFF. In DNA form, the CDR3 reads TGTGCCAGCAGTGAGTTTATCCCCGGGACAGAGTACACCGGGGAGCTGTTTTTT.

This clone was recorded only once. At one boundary the junction diverges from the germline segment, which might be a read error. This sequence joins TRBV5-8 and TRBJ1-2; D unresolved. Per the germline V gene, CDR1 is SGHTS and CDR2 is YDEGEE. This CDR3 comprises 13 residues. CDR3 residues: CASSFRGDYGCTF. CDR3 nucleotide sequence: TGTGCCAGCAGCTTCCGCGGTGACTATGGCTGCACCTTC.

This chain connects TRBV2 to TRBJ2-7; 12 nucleotides align to TRBD2. Germline values: CDR1 SNHLY, CDR2 FYNNEI. The J segment lost 6 bases and the V segment lost 3 bases, leaving 3 bases of the junction unmatched. This CDR3 is built from 14 residues. The CDR3 region is CASSEGLAGIEQYF. CDR3 nucleotides: TGTGCCAGCAGTGAGGGACTAGCGGGTATCGAGCAGTACTTC.

This chain links TRBV27 with TRBJ1-1; D might be TRBD1 (5 bases). The germline CDR1 and CDR2 sequences are MNHEY and SMNVEV (reference sequence). The CDR3 has 12 amino acids. The germline V and J ends were trimmed by 6 bases and 2 bases, with 7 bases remaining between them. Here the CDR3 DNA reads TGTGCCAGCAGCGGGGGAAACACTGAAGCTTTCTTT. Amino acids: CASSGGNTEAFF.

This chain uses TRBV6-6 with TRBJ1-4, with 7 bases lining up with TRBD1. Germline V gives CDR1 MNHNY, CDR2 SVGAGI (reference sequence). Trimming removed 2 bases from V and 7 bases from J; junction bases left unmatched: 7. This CDR3 region has 15 residues. CDR3 region: CASSYGTATLEKLFF. The CDR3, as DNA: TGTGCCAGCAGTTACGGGACAGCAACTCTTGAAAAACTGTTTTTT.

This clone was seen more than once but under ten times. This chain links TRBV5-4 with TRBJ1-4, with 7 bases aligning to TRBD1. From germline, CDR1 is SGHNT and CDR2 YYREEE (reference sequence). The CDR3 totals 15 residues. The V segment lost 3 bases and the J segment 4 bases; nucleotides outside the gene matches: 6. This CDR3 is CASSWTGQVNEKLFF. The CDR3 DNA reads as TGTGCCAGCAGCTGGACCGGACAGGTTAATGAAAAACTGTTTTTT.

This clone was detected only once. The chain couples TRBV5-6 to TRBJ2-1; D is perhaps TRBD2 (6 bases). There are 14 residues in the CDR3. Germline V lookup: CDR1 SGHDT, CDR2 YYEEEE. V was pared by 3 bases and J by 8 bases, with 15 bases between. The CDR3 DNA sequence: TGTGCCAGCAGCTATTTCGGGGGTGGCGATGAGCAGTTCTTC. Translating it yields CASSYFGGGDEQFF.

The rearrangement joins TRBV7-2 to TRBJ2-1, with D perhaps TRBD2 (7 bases). V shed 5 bases and J shed 3 bases, with 14 bases lying between them. Germline values: CDR1 SGHTA, CDR2 FQGNSA. The CDR3 runs 15 residues. CDR3 in amino acids: CASSLDGGHYNEQFF. The DNA of the CDR3 is TGTGCCAGCAGCCTGGACGGGGGGCACTACAATGAGCAGTTCTTC.